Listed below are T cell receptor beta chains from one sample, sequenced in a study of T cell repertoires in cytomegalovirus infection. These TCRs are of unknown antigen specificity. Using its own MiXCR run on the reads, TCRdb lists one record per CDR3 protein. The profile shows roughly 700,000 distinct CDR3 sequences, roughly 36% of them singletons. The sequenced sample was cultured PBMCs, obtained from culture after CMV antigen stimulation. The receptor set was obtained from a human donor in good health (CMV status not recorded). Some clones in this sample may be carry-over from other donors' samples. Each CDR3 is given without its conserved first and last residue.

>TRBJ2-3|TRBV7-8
ASSPWAGLTFYGTDTQY
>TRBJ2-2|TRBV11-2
ASSLDLPGELF
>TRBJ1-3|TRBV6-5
ASSRDSNRNTIY
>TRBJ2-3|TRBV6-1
ASSEGRLADLSTDTQY
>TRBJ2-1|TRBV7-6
ASSFIDNEQF
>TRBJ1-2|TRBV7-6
ASSVGQGDGYT
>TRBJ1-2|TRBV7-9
ASSLDWSRGGYT
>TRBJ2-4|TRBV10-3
AISEGAGLGKNIQY
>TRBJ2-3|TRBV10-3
AIRPGLHTDTQY
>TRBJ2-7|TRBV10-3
AISEWDKEQY
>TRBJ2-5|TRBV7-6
ASTGLAGFQETQY
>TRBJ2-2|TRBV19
ASSILGGPGELF
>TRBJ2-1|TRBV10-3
AITGASHDEQF
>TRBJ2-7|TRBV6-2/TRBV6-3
ASSWPSSYEQY
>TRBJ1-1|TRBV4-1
ASSQGWGLNTEAF
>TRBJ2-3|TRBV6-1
ASPGLGAGASDTQY
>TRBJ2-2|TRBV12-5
ASAKLGWTGELF
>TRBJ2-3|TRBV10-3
AISGSSLTGSWDTQY
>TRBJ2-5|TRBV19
ASSPGAGVQETQY
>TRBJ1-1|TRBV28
ASSLSEADPTEAF
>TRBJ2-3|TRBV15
ATSSFGGDTQY
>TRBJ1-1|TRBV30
AWSHGTAQTEAF
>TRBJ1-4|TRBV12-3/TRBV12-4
ASSRDPRGEKLF
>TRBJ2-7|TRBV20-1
SARPPGTGGEQY
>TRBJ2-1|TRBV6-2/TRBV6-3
ASSYSRTDLNEQF
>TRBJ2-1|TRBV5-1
ASSLLWTQGGDEQF
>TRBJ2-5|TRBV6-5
ASSYPRETQY
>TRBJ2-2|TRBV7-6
ASSPETGDTGELF
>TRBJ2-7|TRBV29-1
SVRDTYEQY